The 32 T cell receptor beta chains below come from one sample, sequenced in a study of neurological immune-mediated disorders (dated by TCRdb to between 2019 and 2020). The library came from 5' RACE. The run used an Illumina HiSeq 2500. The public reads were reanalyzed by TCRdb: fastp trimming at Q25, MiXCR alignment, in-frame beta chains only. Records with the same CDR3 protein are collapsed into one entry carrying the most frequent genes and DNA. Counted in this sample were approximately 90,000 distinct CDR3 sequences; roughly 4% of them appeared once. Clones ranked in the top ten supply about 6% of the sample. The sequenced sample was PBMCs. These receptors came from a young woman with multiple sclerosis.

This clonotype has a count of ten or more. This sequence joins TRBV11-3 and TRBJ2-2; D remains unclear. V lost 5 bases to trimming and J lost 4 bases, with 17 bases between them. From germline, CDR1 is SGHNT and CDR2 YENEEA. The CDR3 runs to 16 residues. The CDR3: CASSPPSVTGTGELFF. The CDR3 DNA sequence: TGTGCCAGCAGCCCCCCATCGGTGACGGGCACCGGGGAGCTGTTTTTT.

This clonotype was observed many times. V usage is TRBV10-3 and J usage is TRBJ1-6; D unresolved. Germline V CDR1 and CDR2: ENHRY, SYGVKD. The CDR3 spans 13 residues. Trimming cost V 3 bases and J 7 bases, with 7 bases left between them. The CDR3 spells CAISERENSPLHF. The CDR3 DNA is TGTGCCATCAGTGAAAGGGAGAATTCACCCCTCCACTTT.

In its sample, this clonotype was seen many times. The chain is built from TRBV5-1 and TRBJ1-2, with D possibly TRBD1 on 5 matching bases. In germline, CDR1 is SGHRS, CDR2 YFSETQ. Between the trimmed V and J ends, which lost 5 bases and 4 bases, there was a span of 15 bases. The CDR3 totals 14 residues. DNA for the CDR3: TGCGCCAGCAGTCAGGACGAGGGGAGCTATGGCTACACCTTC. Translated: CASSQDEGSYGYTF.

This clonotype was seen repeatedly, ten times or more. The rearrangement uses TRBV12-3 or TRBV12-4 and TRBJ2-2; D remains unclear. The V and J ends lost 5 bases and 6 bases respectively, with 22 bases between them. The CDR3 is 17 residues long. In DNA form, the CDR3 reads TGTGCCAGCAGTCCTTCCTCCCGCCCCTTTCAGGCCGGGGAGCTGTTTTTT. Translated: CASSPSSRPFQAGELFF.

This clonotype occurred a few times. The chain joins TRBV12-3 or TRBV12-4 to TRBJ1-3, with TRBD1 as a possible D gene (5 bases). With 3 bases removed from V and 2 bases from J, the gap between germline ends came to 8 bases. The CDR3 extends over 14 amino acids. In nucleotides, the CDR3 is TGTGCCAGCAGTTTCGGGGCAGCTGGAAACACCATATATTTT. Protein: CASSFGAAGNTIYF.

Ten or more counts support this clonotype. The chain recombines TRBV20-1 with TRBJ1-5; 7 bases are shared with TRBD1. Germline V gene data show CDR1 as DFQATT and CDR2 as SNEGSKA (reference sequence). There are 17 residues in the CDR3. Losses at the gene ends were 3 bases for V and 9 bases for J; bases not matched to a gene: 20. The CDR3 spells CSASPTPGQKGLAPQHF. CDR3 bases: TGCAGTGCTAGTCCTACTCCGGGACAGAAAGGGTTGGCGCCCCAGCATTTT.

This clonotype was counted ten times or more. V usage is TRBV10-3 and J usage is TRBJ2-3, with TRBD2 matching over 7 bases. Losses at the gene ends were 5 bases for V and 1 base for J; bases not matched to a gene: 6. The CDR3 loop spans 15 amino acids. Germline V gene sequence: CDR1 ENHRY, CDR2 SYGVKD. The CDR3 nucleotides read TGTGCCATCAGTTCCGTAAGCGGGGGCACAGATACGCAGTATTTT. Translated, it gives CAISSVSGGTDTQYF.

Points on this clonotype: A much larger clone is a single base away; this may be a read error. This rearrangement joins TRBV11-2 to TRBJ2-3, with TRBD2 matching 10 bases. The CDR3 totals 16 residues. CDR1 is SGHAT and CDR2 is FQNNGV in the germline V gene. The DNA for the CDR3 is TGTGCCAGCAGCCTTCAACTAGCGGGGAGCACAGATAAGCAGTATTTT. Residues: CASSLQLAGSTDKQYF.

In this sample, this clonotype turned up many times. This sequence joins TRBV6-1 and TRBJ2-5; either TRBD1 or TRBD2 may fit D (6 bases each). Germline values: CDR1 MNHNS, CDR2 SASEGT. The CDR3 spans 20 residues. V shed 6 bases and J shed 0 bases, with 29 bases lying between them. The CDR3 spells CASRKYSGGPYERYQETQYF. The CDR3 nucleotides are TGTGCCAGCAGGAAATACAGTGGGGGGCCTTACGAGAGATACCAAGAGACCCAGTACTTC.

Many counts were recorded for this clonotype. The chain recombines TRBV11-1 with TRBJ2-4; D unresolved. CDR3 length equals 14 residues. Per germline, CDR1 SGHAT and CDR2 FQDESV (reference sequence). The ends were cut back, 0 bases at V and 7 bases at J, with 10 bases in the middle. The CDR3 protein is CASSLASHGNIQYF. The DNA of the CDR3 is TGTGCCAGCAGCTTAGCGTCCCACGGGAACATTCAGTACTTC.

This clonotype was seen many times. CDR3 sequence (DNA): TGTGCCAGCAGCCGACCTGGCTACGAGCAGTACTTC. It is translated as CASSRPGYEQYF. This rearrangement joins TRBV5-6 to TRBJ2-7; unclear D gene. In germline, CDR1 is SGHDT, CDR2 YYEEEE. There are 12 residues in the CDR3. V lost 4 bases and J lost 3, with 8 bases in between.

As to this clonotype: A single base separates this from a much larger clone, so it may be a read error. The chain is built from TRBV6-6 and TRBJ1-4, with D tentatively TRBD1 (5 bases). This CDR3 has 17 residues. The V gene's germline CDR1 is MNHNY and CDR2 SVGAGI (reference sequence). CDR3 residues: CASSSTGGPGGGERLFF. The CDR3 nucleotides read TGTGCCAGCAGTTCCACGGGAGGGCCCGGGGGTGGAGAAAGACTGTTTTTT.

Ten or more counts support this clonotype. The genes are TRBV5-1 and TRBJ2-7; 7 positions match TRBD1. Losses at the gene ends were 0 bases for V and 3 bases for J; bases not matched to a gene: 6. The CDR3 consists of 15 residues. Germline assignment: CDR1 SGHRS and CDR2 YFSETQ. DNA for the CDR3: TGCGCCAGCAGCTTGGAAGTGACAGGGAGCTACGAGCAGTACTTC. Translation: CASSLEVTGSYEQYF. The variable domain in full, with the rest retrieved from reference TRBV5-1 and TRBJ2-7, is KAGVTQTPRYLIKTRGQQVTLSCSPISGHRSVSWYQQTPGQGLQFLFEYFSETQRNKGNFPGRFSGRQFSNSRSEMNVSTLELGDSALYLCASSLEVTGSYEQYFGPGTRLTVT.

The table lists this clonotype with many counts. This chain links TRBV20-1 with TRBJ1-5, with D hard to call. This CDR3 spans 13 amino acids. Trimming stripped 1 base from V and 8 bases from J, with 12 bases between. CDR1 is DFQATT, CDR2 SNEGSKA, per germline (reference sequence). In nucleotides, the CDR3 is TGCAGTGCTAGAGGGGTACCTTTGGAGCCCCAGCATTTT. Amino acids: CSARGVPLEPQHF.

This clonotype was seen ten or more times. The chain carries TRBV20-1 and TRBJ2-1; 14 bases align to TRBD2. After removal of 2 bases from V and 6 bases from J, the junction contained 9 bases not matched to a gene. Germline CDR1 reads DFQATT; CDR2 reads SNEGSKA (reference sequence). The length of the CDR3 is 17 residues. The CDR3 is CSARTGTSGRAGNEQFF. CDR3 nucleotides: TGCAGTGCTAGAACCGGGACTAGCGGGAGAGCGGGCAATGAGCAGTTCTTC.

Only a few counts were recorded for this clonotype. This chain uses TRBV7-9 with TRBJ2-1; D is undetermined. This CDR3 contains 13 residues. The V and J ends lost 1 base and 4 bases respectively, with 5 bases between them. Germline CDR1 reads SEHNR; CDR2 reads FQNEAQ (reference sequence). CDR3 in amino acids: CASSLVQYNEQFF. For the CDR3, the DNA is TGTGCCAGCAGCTTAGTACAGTACAATGAGCAGTTCTTC.

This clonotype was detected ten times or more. CDR3 coding DNA: TGTGCCAGCAGCTTCCTAGGAGAGGGGACTGAAGCTTTCTTT. It specifies CASSFLGEGTEAFF. The chain joins TRBV5-6 to TRBJ1-1, with TRBD1 as a possible D gene (5 bases). Per germline, CDR1 SGHDT and CDR2 YYEEEE. The CDR3 totals 14 residues. The ends were cut back, 2 bases at V and 5 bases at J, with 13 bases in the middle.

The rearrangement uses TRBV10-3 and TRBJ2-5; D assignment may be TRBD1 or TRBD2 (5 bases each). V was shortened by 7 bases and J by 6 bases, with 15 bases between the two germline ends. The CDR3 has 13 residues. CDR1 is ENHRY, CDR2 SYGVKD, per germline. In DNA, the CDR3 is TGTGCCATCAACCGGGACCCCGAAAAGACCCAGTACTTC. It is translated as CAINRDPEKTQYF.

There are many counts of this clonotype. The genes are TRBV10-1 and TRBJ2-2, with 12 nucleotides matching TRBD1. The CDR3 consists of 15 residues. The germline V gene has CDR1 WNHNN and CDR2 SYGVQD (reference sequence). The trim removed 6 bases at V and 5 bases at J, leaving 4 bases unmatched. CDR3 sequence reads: CASSRDRGLTGELFF. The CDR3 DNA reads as TGCGCCAGCAGCCGGGACAGGGGGCTAACCGGGGAGCTGTTTTTT.

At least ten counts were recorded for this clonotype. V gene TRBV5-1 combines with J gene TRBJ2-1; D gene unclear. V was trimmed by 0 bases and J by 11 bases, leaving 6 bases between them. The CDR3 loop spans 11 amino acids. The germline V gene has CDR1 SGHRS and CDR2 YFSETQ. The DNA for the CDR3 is TGCGCCAGCAGCTTGGTACAGCAGCAGTTCTTC. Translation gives CASSLVQQQFF.

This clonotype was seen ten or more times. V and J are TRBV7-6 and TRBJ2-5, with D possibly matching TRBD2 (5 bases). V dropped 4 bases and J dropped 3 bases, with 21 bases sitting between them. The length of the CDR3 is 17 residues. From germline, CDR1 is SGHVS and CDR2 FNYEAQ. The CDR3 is CASSSLRLEGREETQYF. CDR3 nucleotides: TGTGCCAGCAGCTCCCTCCGATTAGAGGGAAGGGAAGAGACCCAGTACTTC.

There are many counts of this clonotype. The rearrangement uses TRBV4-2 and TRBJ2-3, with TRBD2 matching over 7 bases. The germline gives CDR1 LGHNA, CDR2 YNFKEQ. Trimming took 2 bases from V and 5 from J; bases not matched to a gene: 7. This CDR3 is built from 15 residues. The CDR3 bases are TGTGCCAGCAGCCAAAGGCTAGCGGTGGGAGATACGCAGTATTTT. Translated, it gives CASSQRLAVGDTQYF.

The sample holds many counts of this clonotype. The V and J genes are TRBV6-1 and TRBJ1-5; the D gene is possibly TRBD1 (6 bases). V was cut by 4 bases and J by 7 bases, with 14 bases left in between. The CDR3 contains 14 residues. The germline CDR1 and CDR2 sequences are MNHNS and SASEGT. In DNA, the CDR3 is TGTGCCAGCAGTGCCTACAGGGAAGGCCAGCCCCAGCATTTT. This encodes CASSAYREGQPQHF.

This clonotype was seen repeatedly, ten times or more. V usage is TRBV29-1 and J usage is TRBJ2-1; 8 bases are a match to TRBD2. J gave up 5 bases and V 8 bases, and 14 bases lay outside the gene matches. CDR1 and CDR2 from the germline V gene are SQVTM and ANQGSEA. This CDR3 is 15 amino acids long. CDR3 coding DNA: TGCAGCTCAAGAGGGTTCCGGGAGGGCGACAATGAGCAGTTCTTC. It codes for CSSRGFREGDNEQFF.

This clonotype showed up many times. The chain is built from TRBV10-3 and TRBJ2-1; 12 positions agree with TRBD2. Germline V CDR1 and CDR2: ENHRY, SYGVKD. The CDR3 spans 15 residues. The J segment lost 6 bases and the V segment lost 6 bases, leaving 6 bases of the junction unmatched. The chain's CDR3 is CAIRSSGGAGNEQFF. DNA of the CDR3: TGTGCCATCAGATCTAGCGGGGGGGCCGGCAATGAGCAGTTCTTC.

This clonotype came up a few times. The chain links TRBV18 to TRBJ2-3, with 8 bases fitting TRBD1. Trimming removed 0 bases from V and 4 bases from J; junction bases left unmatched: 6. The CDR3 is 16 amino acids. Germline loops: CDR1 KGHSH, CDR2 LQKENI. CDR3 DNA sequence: TGTGCCAGCTCACCACCGATGCGACAGGGGCCAGATACGCAGTATTTT. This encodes CASSPPMRQGPDTQYF.

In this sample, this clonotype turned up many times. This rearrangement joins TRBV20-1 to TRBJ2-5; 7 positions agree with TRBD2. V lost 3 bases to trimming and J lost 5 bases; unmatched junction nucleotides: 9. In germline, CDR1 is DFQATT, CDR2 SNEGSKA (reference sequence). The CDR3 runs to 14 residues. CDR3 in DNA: TGCAGTGCTAGGGGCGGGAGTACGGTGGAGACCCAGTACTTC. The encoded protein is CSARGGSTVETQYF.

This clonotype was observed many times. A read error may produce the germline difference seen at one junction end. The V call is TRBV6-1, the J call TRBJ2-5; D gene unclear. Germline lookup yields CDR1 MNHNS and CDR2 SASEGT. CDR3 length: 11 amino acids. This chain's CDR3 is CAGSISWTQYF. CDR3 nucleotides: TGTGCCGGCAGTATCTCCTGGACCCAGTACTTC.

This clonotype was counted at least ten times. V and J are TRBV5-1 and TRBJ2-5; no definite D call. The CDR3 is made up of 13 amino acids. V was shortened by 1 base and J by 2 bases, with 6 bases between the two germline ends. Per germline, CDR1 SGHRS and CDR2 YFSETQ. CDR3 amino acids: CASSLSIQETQYF. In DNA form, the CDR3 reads TGCGCCAGCAGCTTGAGTATACAAGAGACCCAGTACTTC.

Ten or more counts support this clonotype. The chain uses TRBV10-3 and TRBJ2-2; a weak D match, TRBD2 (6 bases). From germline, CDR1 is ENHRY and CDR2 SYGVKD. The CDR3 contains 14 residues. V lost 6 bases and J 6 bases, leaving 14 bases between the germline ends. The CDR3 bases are TGTGCCATCAGGAGCGGGCAGTACTCCGGGGAGCTGTTTTTT. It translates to CAIRSGQYSGELFF.

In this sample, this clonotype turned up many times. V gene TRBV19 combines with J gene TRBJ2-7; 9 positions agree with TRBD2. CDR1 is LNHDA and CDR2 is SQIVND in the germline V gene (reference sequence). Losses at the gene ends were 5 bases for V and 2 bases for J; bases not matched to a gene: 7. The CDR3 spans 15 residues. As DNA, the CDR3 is TGTGCCAGTAGTCTGACTAGCGGCGTTACCTACGAGCAGTACTTC. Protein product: CASSLTSGVTYEQYF. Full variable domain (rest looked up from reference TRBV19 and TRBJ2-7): DGGITQSPKYLFRKEGQNVTLSCEQNLNHDAMYWYRQDPGQGLRLIYYSQIVNDFQKGDIAEGYSVSREKKESFPLTVTSAQKNPTAFYLCASSLTSGVTYEQYFGPGTRLTVT.

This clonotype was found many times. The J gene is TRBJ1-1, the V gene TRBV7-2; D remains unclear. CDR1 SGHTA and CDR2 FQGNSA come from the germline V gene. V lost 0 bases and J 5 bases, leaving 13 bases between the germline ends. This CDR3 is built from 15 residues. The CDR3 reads CASSLAFMGGTEAFF. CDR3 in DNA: TGTGCCAGCAGCTTAGCATTTATGGGAGGAACTGAAGCTTTCTTT.